This T cell receptor (beta chain) was identified during a study of T-cell memory formation after mild COVID-19. Looking at the study overall: TCR clusters mostly belonged to single donors. Study conclusions and caveats: CD4+ contracting clones lay mainly in CM and EM, CD8+ ones in EMRA. There was a balanced CD4/CD8 profile in clones contracting day 15 to 85, and later expanders leaned CD4+. Cross-reactive memory appears to have joined, as suggested by some responding clones showing up in pre-infection memory.

CDR1 and CDR2 from the germline V gene are SNHLY and FYNNEI. The CDR3 contains 13 residues. Trimming left V 6 bases short and J 8 bases short, with 11 bases between. Each CDR3 protein is one row after TCRdb ran MiXCR on the 5' RACE reads. There are about 150,000 distinct CDR3 sequences in the sample; more than 12% occur only once, and around an eighth lies in the top ten. This clonotype was seen more than once but under ten times. Its matching antigen is unknown. Sequencing input: PBMCs or a T cell subset sorted from them (not recorded which). The receptor's source is an adult woman who had mild COVID-19 (a few samples of this study predate the infection). Cell type and time point are not known. The chain joins TRBV2 to TRBJ1-6; no definite D call. The CDR3 reads CASRALPDSPLHF. The CDR3 nucleotides are TGTGCCAGCAGAGCTCTACCGGATTCACCCCTCCACTTT.